These 4 T cell receptor beta chains share one sample of origin, sequenced in a study of shared clonotypes between healthy human individuals. Method: immunoSEQ multiplex PCR; TCRdb's copy keeps in-frame clones and lacks some. The sample lists about 660,000 clones, roughly 70% occurring once. Input material: memory CD4+ T cells sorted from blood. As for subset: CD45RA-negative fraction. The source is a woman aged 25 to 39 in good health.

The chain has TRBV5-1 and TRBJ2-7; D is undetermined. V shed 4 bases and J shed 2 bases, with 13 bases lying between them. Germline V lookup: CDR1 SGHRS, CDR2 YFSETQ. This CDR3 contains 14 residues. CDR3: CASSRQTRTYEQYF. CDR3 sequence (DNA): TGCGCCAGCAGCCGCCAGACACGGACCTACGAGCAGTACTTC. Supplemented by reference TRBV5-1 and TRBJ2-7, the full variable domain reads KAGVTQTPRYLIKTRGQQVTLSCSPISGHRSVSWYQQTPGQGLQFLFEYFSETQRNKGNFPGRFSGRQFSNSRSEMNVSTLELGDSALYLCASSRQTRTYEQYFGPGTRLTVT.

The genes are TRBV28 and TRBJ2-1; TRBD1 aligns across 11 bases. Germline CDR1 is MDHEN and CDR2 is SYDVKM. V trimming: 8 bases; J trimming: 9 bases; junction bases outside the gene matches: 6. CDR3 size: 13 residues. The CDR3 region is CASGRGQGGEQFF. In DNA, the CDR3 is TGTGCCAGCGGTAGGGGACAGGGGGGTGAGCAGTTCTTC.

Only one count was recorded for this clone. This chain links TRBV10-3 with TRBJ2-2; D could derive from TRBD1 or TRBD2 (5 bases each). The CDR3 runs to 15 residues. Trimming removed 6 bases from V and 3 bases from J, with 14 bases in between. The germline V gene has CDR1 ENHRY and CDR2 SYGVKD. In nucleotides, the CDR3 is TGTGCCATCAGCGGCAGGGAGATTCACACCGGGGAGCTGTTTTTT. This encodes CAISGREIHTGELFF.

This clone was seen a handful of times. V is TRBV30 and J is TRBJ1-2, with unresolved D. Germline CDR1 and CDR2: GTSNPN and SVGIG (reference sequence). The CDR3 totals 15 residues. Trimming shortened V by 3 bases and J by 0 bases, and 14 bases separated the two germline ends. For the CDR3, the DNA is TGTGCCTGGAGGGAAGCGGGCAGACCTAACTATGGCTACACCTTC. Translated, it gives CAWREAGRPNYGYTF.